The 23 T cell receptor beta chains in this list originate from one sample, sequenced in a study of shared clonotypes between healthy human individuals. Profiled with immunoSEQ multiplex PCR; TCRdb holds only in-frame clones, not every one. The sample consists of about 490,000 clones, 76% of them appearing once. The sequenced material came from PBMCs. The receptors were gathered from a woman between 40 and 50 years old in good health. Some clones in this sample may be carry-over from other donors' samples.

This clone was picked up a small number of times. A much larger clone differs from this one at a single base, so this may be a read error. This sequence joins TRBV5-4 and TRBJ1-2; 9 nucleotides agree with TRBD1. V shed 4 bases and J 4 bases; nucleotides not matched to a gene: 5. Per the germline V gene, CDR1 is SGHNT and CDR2 is YYREEE (reference sequence). This CDR3 region has 14 residues. CDR3 DNA: TGTGCCAGCAGCCCGGACAGGGGAAGCTATGGCTACACCTTC. This translates into CASSPDRGSYGYTF.

The rearrangement joins TRBV5-5 to TRBJ2-3, with no clear D. This CDR3 spans 15 amino acids. Germline CDR1 reads SGHKS; CDR2 reads YYEKEE (reference sequence). Trimming stripped 1 base from V and 1 base from J, with 10 bases between. The CDR3 sequence is CASSLSLGRTDTQYF. In DNA, the CDR3 is TGTGCCAGCAGCTTGTCCCTAGGCCGCACAGATACGCAGTATTTT.

The rearrangement links TRBV6-1 to TRBJ2-7; maybe TRBD1 (6 bases). This CDR3 region has 13 residues. The germline CDR1 and CDR2 sequences are MNHNS and SASEGT. The germline V and J ends were trimmed by 6 bases and 7 bases, with 16 bases remaining between them. CDR3 in amino acids: CASRDSGVGEQYF. DNA of the CDR3: TGTGCCAGCAGGGACTCAGGGGTGGGAGAGCAGTACTTC.

In its sample, this clone was seen once. This rearrangement joins TRBV11-2 to TRBJ2-3, with 11 bases that match TRBD2. The CDR3 is 15 amino acids. Trimming took 3 bases from V and 2 from J; bases not matched to a gene: 1. The germline gives CDR1 SGHAT, CDR2 FQNNGV. CDR3 residues: CASSLGLAATDTQYF. CDR3 sequence (DNA): TGTGCCAGCAGCTTGGGACTAGCGGCCACAGATACGCAGTATTTT.

This chain links TRBV9 with TRBJ2-3; D is perhaps TRBD2 (5 bases). Trimming shortened V by 0 bases and J by 4 bases, and 12 bases separated the two germline ends. Germline CDR1 is SGDLS and CDR2 is YYNGEE. The CDR3 runs to 15 residues. DNA of the CDR3: TGTGCCAGCAGCGTAGTGGCTAGCCGAGCAGATACGCAGTATTTT. Its protein product is CASSVVASRADTQYF.

This clone was seen once. The chain recombines TRBV5-1 with TRBJ2-5, with D perhaps TRBD1 (5 bases). V gave up 1 base and J gave up 3 bases, with 10 bases separating them. The CDR3 contains 14 residues. The germline V gene encodes CDR1 SGHRS and CDR2 YFSETQ. The CDR3 reads CASSLSSGKETQYF. CDR3 DNA sequence: TGCGCCAGCAGCTTGAGTTCAGGGAAAGAGACCCAGTACTTC. The full variable domain, with the rest looked up from reference TRBV5-1 and TRBJ2-5, is KAGVTQTPRYLIKTRGQQVTLSCSPISGHRSVSWYQQTPGQGLQFLFEYFSETQRNKGNFPGRFSGRQFSNSRSEMNVSTLELGDSALYLCASSLSSGKETQYFGPGTRLLVL.

This clone was seen a single time. The CDR3 coding sequence is TGTGCCAGCAGCTTGGATGGCTATGGCTACACCTTC. The encoded protein is CASSLDGYGYTF. The chain links TRBV5-4 to TRBJ1-2, with no clear D. V was clipped by 0 bases and J by 4 bases, with 4 bases between them. Germline lookup yields CDR1 SGHNT and CDR2 YYREEE (reference sequence). The CDR3 runs 12 residues.

The CDR3 region is CASSVWTGSYEQYF. The CDR3 bases are TGTGCCAGCAGTGTATGGACAGGCTCCTACGAGCAGTACTTC. The chain uses TRBV2 and TRBJ2-7, with 7 bases identical to TRBD1. From germline, CDR1 is SNHLY and CDR2 FYNNEI. After removal of 4 bases from V and 0 bases from J, the junction contained 3 bases not matched to a gene. The CDR3 is 14 amino acids.

This rearrangement joins TRBV10-3 to TRBJ1-1; no clear D gene. Trimming cost V 2 bases and J 4 bases, with 11 bases left between them. The CDR3 is 14 residues long. Germline CDR1 reads ENHRY; CDR2 reads SYGVKD. CDR3 coding DNA: TGTGCCATCAGTGAGCGTCGGGCGGTCACTGAAGCTTTCTTT. It specifies CAISERRAVTEAFF.

This clone appeared a few times. Additional DNA sequences in this sample encode the identical CDR3. Here the CDR3 reads CASSSGTGLGEQYF. Here the CDR3 DNA reads TGTGCCAGCAGTTCCGGGACAGGGCTCGGGGAGCAGTACTTC. The rearrangement links TRBV27 to TRBJ2-7; 9 bases map to TRBD1. The J segment lost 7 bases and the V segment lost 4 bases, leaving 8 bases of the junction unmatched. This CDR3 comprises 14 residues. Looked up from germline, CDR1 is MNHEY and CDR2 is SMNVEV (reference sequence).

This clone occurred a few times. J is TRBJ2-7 and V is TRBV27; 7 nucleotides match TRBD1. V shed 5 bases, J shed 2 bases, and the junction held 6 bases outside the gene matches. The CDR3 runs to 14 residues. Germline CDR1 reads MNHEY; CDR2 reads SMNVEV (reference sequence). CDR3 region: CASSGAGTAYEQYF. The CDR3, as DNA: TGTGCCAGCAGTGGAGCTGGGACAGCCTACGAGCAGTACTTC.

V gene TRBV30 combines with J gene TRBJ1-4, with D possibly being TRBD1 (6 bases). The CDR3 totals 16 residues. CDR1 and CDR2 from the germline V gene are GTSNPN and SVGIG (reference sequence). V was clipped by 3 bases and J by 2 bases, with 16 bases between them. CDR3 amino acids: CAWSLGGVSTNEKLFF. DNA of the CDR3: TGTGCCTGGAGCCTAGGGGGGGTTTCTACTAATGAAAAACTGTTTTTT.

This clone has only a few counts. V is TRBV7-2 and J is TRBJ1-2; 9 bases are a match to TRBD1. The CDR3 spans 18 residues. Germline trimming cut 5 bases from V and 4 bases from J; bases unmatched to any gene: 17. The germline gives CDR1 SGHTA, CDR2 FQGNSA. CDR3 residues: CASSPGTGLGLISYGYTF. In DNA, the CDR3 is TGTGCCAGCAGCCCCGGGACAGGGTTGGGTCTAATAAGCTATGGCTACACCTTC.

The J gene is TRBJ1-1, the V gene TRBV21-1. TRBV21-1 is tagged as a pseudogene. This CDR3 is built from 15 residues. The DNA for the CDR3 is TGTGCCAGCAGCAAAGTATCAGATAGAAACACTGAAGCTTTCTTT. It codes for CASSKVSDRNTEAFF.

For the CDR3, the DNA is TGCAGCGCGGACAGCCTCCTTAGACCGGGCGTCCTGACTTTC. Amino acids: CSADSLLRPGVLTF. The chain uses TRBV29-1 and TRBJ2-6; TRBD1 might be the D (6 bases). Germline V gene lookup returns CDR1 SQVTM and CDR2 ANQGSEA. Trimming cost V 7 bases and J 12 bases, with 22 bases left between them. There are 14 residues in the CDR3. Looking up the rest from reference TRBV29-1 and TRBJ2-6 gives the full variable domain: SAVISQKPSRDICQRGTSLTIQCQVDSQVTMMFWYRQQPGQSLTLIATANQGSEATYESGFVIDKFPISRPNLTFSTLTVSNMSPEDSSIYLCSADSLLRPGVLTFGAGSRLTVL.

The rearrangement uses TRBV28 and TRBJ1-2; D call uncertain. V was clipped by 3 bases and J by 3 bases, with 8 bases between them. The germline gives CDR1 MDHEN, CDR2 SYDVKM. The CDR3 length is 13 residues. The DNA of the CDR3 is TGTGCCAGCAGTTTGGTGGGGTACTATGGCTACACCTTC. Translation gives CASSLVGYYGYTF.

This clone appeared once. The gene calls are TRBV19 and TRBJ2-2, with 8 bases aligning to TRBD1. Germline V gives CDR1 LNHDA, CDR2 SQIVND (reference sequence). This CDR3 is 15 amino acids long. Trimming at V came to 6 bases and at J to 0 bases, leaving 3 bases not matched to a gene. CDR3 sequence: CASRTTGANTGELFF. The CDR3 DNA reads TGTGCCAGTAGGACGACAGGGGCGAACACCGGGGAGCTGTTTTTT.

The genes are TRBV7-2 and TRBJ2-3; TRBD2 matches 11 bases. Trimming removed 6 bases from V and 8 bases from J; junction bases left unmatched: 13. Germline CDR1 and CDR2: SGHTA and FQGNSA. The CDR3 has 16 residues. The CDR3 loop is CASRKPSGRFSGTQYF. The CDR3 DNA reads as TGTGCCAGCAGAAAACCTAGCGGGAGGTTCTCGGGTACGCAGTATTTT. The full variable domain, its missing parts supplied by reference TRBV7-2 and TRBJ2-3, is GAGVSQSPSNKVTEKGKDVELRCDPISGHTALYWYRQSLGQGLEFLIYFQGNSAPDKSGLPSDRFSAERTGGSVSTLTIQRTQQEDSAVYLCASRKPSGRFSGTQYFGPGTRLTVL.

This rearrangement joins TRBV4-3 to TRBJ2-4; D uncertain. This CDR3 region has 14 residues. Trimming took off 1 base at V and 9 bases at J, with 13 bases between the two ends. The V gene's germline CDR1 is LGHNA and CDR2 YSLEER. The CDR3 region has the DNA TGCGCCAGCAGCCAAGTGGAGTGGGGTGTCATTCAGTACTTC. It yields the protein CASSQVEWGVIQYF.

V and J are TRBV19 and TRBJ2-3; 12 bases agree with TRBD2. The CDR3 runs to 16 residues. The germline V gene encodes CDR1 LNHDA and CDR2 SQIVND (reference sequence). The junction had 1 base not matched to a gene; V was cut back by 1 base and J by 2 bases. The CDR3 spells CASSIGLAGVTDTQYF. The CDR3 bases are TGTGCCAGTAGTATAGGACTAGCGGGAGTCACAGATACGCAGTATTTT.

The chain links TRBV2 to TRBJ1-5; D might be TRBD1 (5 bases). This CDR3 spans 17 amino acids. The V end was cut by 0 bases, the J end by 6 bases, with 18 bases between. CDR1 is SNHLY, CDR2 FYNNEI, per germline. The CDR3 DNA reads as TGTGCCAGCAGTGAAGCGCAGTGGGGAGGGGAGAGTCAGCCCCAGCATTTT. This sequence encodes CASSEAQWGGESQPQHF.

V usage is TRBV30 and J usage is TRBJ2-1; 11 bases fit TRBD1. CDR3 length: 14 amino acids. The V and J ends lost 5 bases and 0 bases, in that order; junction bases with no gene match: 0. The germline CDR1 and CDR2 sequences are GTSNPN and SVGIG (reference sequence). The CDR3, as DNA: TGTGCCTGGGGGACAGGGGGCTCCTACAATGAGCAGTTCTTC. Translating gives CAWGTGGSYNEQFF.

The chain couples TRBV7-8 to TRBJ2-5; 7 bases are shared with TRBD2. The J segment lost 5 bases and the V segment lost 2 bases, leaving 11 bases of the junction unmatched. The V gene's germline CDR1 is SGHVS and CDR2 FQNEAQ. This CDR3 is 16 amino acids long. The CDR3 reads CASSLFWGRAAETQYF. CDR3 bases: TGTGCCAGCAGCTTATTCTGGGGGAGGGCCGCCGAGACCCAGTACTTC.